One and the same sample provided the 21 T cell receptor beta chains below, sequenced in a study of cytomegalovirus exposure and HLA in healthy donors. 60 Vbeta and 13 Jbeta primers were used in PCR. Data came from immunoSEQ multiplex PCR; TCRdb stores just in-frame clones and leaves some out. The data include 30,000 to 40,000 clones; the top ten clones carry roughly 6.4%. The sample consisted of PBMCs. The receptors originated from a human donor in good health.

CDR3 amino acids: CASSELRTYQPQHF. CDR3 DNA sequence: TGTGCCAGCAGTGAATTGAGGACATATCAGCCCCAGCATTTT. The chain employs TRBV6-1 and TRBJ1-5; TRBD1 is a possible D gene (5 bases). The CDR3 consists of 14 residues. The germline CDR1 and CDR2 sequences are MNHNS and SASEGT. V lost 2 bases and J lost 5, with 10 bases in between.

This chain links TRBV9 with TRBJ2-3, with D tentatively TRBD1 (6 bases). Trimming removed 0 bases at V and 5 bases at J, with 13 bases between. Germline CDR1 and CDR2: SGDLS and YYNGEE. This CDR3 has 15 residues. Written as DNA, the CDR3 is TGTGCCAGCAGCGTAGAAGACAGGAGAGGAGATACGCAGTATTTT. Translated: CASSVEDRRGDTQYF. Combining the CDR3 with reference TRBV9 and TRBJ2-3 gives the whole variable domain DSGVTQTPKHLITATGQRVTLRCSPRSGDLSVYWYQQSLDQGLQFLIQYYNGEERAKGNILERFSAQQFPDLHSELNLSSLELGDSALYFCASSVEDRRGDTQYFGPGTRLTVL.

The rearrangement links TRBV30 to TRBJ2-7, with 7 bases lining up with TRBD1. CDR1 GTSNPN and CDR2 SVGIG come from the germline V gene (reference sequence). Trimming removed 4 bases from V and 1 base from J; junction bases left unmatched: 4. The CDR3 consists of 13 residues. CDR3 sequence (DNA): TGTGCCTGGACGAAGGGGGCTTCCTACGAGCAGTACTTC. Encoded protein: CAWTKGASYEQYF.

The chain carries TRBV6-5 and TRBJ2-5, with a weak D call TRBD1 (6 bases). The J call may be incorrect, as the DNA end agrees better with TRBJ2-7. This CDR3 has 12 amino acids. From germline, CDR1 is MNHEY and CDR2 SVGAGI. The CDR3 coding sequence is TGTGCCACGTCAGGGGCCTCCTACGAGCAGTACTTC. It yields the protein CATSGASYEQYF.

In regard to this clone: Distinct nucleotide sequences in the sample also encode this CDR3. The chain recombines TRBV9 with TRBJ1-6, with 11 nucleotides matching TRBD1. Germline loops: CDR1 SGDLS, CDR2 YYNGEE. CDR3 size: 16 residues. Trimming removed 4 bases from V and 2 bases from J; junction bases left unmatched: 2. The CDR3 DNA is TGTGCCAGCAGCTCGGGACAGGGGGCCTATAATTCACCCCTCCACTTT. Translation gives CASSSGQGAYNSPLHF.

This sequence joins TRBV4-1 and TRBJ2-7, with D tentatively TRBD1 (6 bases). V lost 2 bases to trimming and J lost 1 base, with 18 bases between them. The CDR3 consists of 17 residues. The germline gives CDR1 MGHRA, CDR2 YSYEKL. DNA of the CDR3: TGCGCCAGCAGCCAATTCTGGGGCACAGGGAATTCCTACGAGCAGTACTTC. It encodes CASSQFWGTGNSYEQYF.

The chain couples TRBV11-1 to TRBJ2-7; D gene ambiguous. V shed 4 bases and J shed 3 bases, with 7 bases lying between them. The CDR3 is 12 residues long. Germline CDR1 is SGHAT and CDR2 is FQDESV (reference sequence). CDR3 sequence: CASSSNSYEQYF. The CDR3, as DNA: TGTGCCAGCAGCTCAAACAGCTACGAGCAGTACTTC.

The chain is built from TRBV7-8 and TRBJ2-3; D may be TRBD2 (6 bases). There are 16 residues in the CDR3. Germline V gene sequence: CDR1 SGHVS, CDR2 FQNEAQ. Trimming removed 4 bases at V and 2 bases at J, with 16 bases between. This chain's CDR3 is CASSSRRRGYTDTQYF. The CDR3 bases are TGTGCCAGCAGCTCTAGGAGGAGGGGATACACAGATACGCAGTATTTT.

This sequence joins TRBV6-4 and TRBJ2-7; TRBD2 agrees at 7 bases. V gave up 8 bases and J gave up 2 bases; unmatched junction bases: 6. This CDR3 contains 13 residues. Germline CDR1 MRHNA, CDR2 SNTAGT. CDR3 amino acids: CASGGGFAYEQYF. The CDR3 DNA is TGTGCCAGCGGGGGGGGATTTGCCTACGAGCAGTACTTC.

The chain has TRBV4-1 and TRBJ1-2, with D perhaps TRBD1 (5 bases). This CDR3 region has 13 residues. Germline V gene lookup returns CDR1 MGHRA and CDR2 YSYEKL. Trimming took off 1 base at V and 8 bases at J, with 11 bases between the two ends. The chain's CDR3 is CASSQGQSPGYTF. As DNA, the CDR3 is TGCGCCAGCAGCCAAGGACAGAGCCCAGGCTACACCTTC.

This sequence joins TRBV5-6 and TRBJ2-4, with D possibly matching TRBD1 (6 bases). This CDR3 region has 15 residues. CDR1 is SGHDT and CDR2 is YYEEEE in the germline V gene. V was clipped by 1 base and J by 9 bases, with 17 bases between them. The CDR3 region is CASSLRIGQGSIQYF. The CDR3 DNA reads TGTGCCAGCAGCTTGCGAATCGGGCAGGGGAGCATTCAGTACTTC.

Of note for this clone: One junction end disagrees with the germline gene, perhaps due to a read error. This chain joins TRBV5-1 and TRBJ1-1; a weak D match, TRBD1 (5 bases). Germline V gene data show CDR1 as SGHRS and CDR2 as YFSETQ. There are 15 residues in the CDR3. DNA for the CDR3: TGCGCCAGCAGACAGGAACAAACCATGAACACTGAAGATTTCTTT. Encoded protein: CASRQEQTMNTEDFF.

Concerning this clone itself: Sequence at one end of the junction differs from germline and may be a read error. This CDR3 is also generated by other DNA sequences in the sample. The chain combines TRBV5-6 with TRBJ1-6; 8 nucleotides line up with TRBD1. The CDR3 loop spans 17 amino acids. CDR1 is SGHDT, CDR2 YYEEEE, per germline. This CDR3 is CASSSDRASSYNSPLHF. The DNA for the CDR3 is TGTGCCAGCAGTTCGGACAGGGCGAGCTCCTATAATTCACCCCTACACTTT.

The chain is built from TRBV6-6 and TRBJ2-3; the D gene is possibly TRBD1 (5 bases). The germline V gene encodes CDR1 MNHNY and CDR2 SVGAGI (reference sequence). The V gene lost 2 bases and the J gene lost 2 bases, with 8 bases spanning the gap. The CDR3 length is 14 residues. The CDR3 protein is CASSYGAHTDTQYF. CDR3 DNA sequence: TGTGCCAGCAGTTACGGGGCCCACACAGATACGCAGTATTTT.

CDR3 loop: CASSPGQGAGGELFF. The CDR3 DNA reads as TGTGCCAGCAGTCCTGGACAGGGGGCCGGCGGGGAGCTGTTTTTT. This sequence joins TRBV6-5 and TRBJ2-2; 11 bases match TRBD1. In germline, CDR1 is MNHEY, CDR2 SVGAGI. The CDR3 runs to 15 residues. J lost 7 bases, V lost 5 bases, and 6 bases had no gene match.

CDR3 bases: TGCGCCAGCAGCATAACAGACTATGGCTACACCTTC. Its protein is CASSITDYGYTF. The rearrangement links TRBV5-1 to TRBJ1-2; D gene uncertain. Trimming pared 4 bases from V and 3 bases from J, leaving 7 bases between. The CDR3 contains 12 residues. From germline, CDR1 is SGHRS and CDR2 YFSETQ.

J is TRBJ1-2 and V is TRBV19; 10 bases are a match to TRBD1. V was pared by 5 bases and J by 4 bases, with 7 bases of the junction left unmatched. The length of the CDR3 is 15 residues. In germline, CDR1 is LNHDA, CDR2 SQIVND (reference sequence). The DNA for the CDR3 is TGTGCCAGTAGTGCGGGGACAGGGGATAGCTATGGCTACACCTTC. Its translation is CASSAGTGDSYGYTF.

The rearrangement joins TRBV27 to TRBJ2-1, with D possibly matching TRBD2 (5 bases). V gave up 6 bases and J gave up 3 bases, with 12 bases separating them. Germline-derived CDR1 and CDR2 are MNHEY and SMNVEV (reference sequence). There are 14 residues in the CDR3. The CDR3 DNA reads TGTGCCAGCAGGCCGGGATCGGTCTACAATGAGCAGTTCTTC. Its protein product is CASRPGSVYNEQFF.

The gene calls are TRBV18 and TRBJ2-3; D call uncertain. The germline V gene has CDR1 KGHSH and CDR2 LQKENI. The CDR3 has 13 amino acids. Trimming cost V 2 bases and J 3 bases, with 6 bases left between them. DNA of the CDR3: TGTGCCAGCTCACCAACACAGACAGATACGCAGTATTTT. Translating gives CASSPTQTDTQYF. Based on the CDR3 plus reference TRBV18 and TRBJ2-3, the full variable domain is NAGVMQNPRHLVRRRGQEARLRCSPMKGHSHVYWYRQLPEEGLKFMVYLQKENIIDESGMPKERFSAEFPKEGPSILRIQQVVRGDSAAYFCASSPTQTDTQYFGPGTRLTVL.

The genes are TRBV23-1 and TRBJ2-6; D possibly corresponds to TRBD2 (7 bases). TRBV23-1 is flagged as an ORF with uncertain function. The ends were cut back, 2 bases at V and 6 bases at J, with 23 bases in the middle. The CDR3 length is 19 residues. CDR3 amino acids: CASSQKRGDTNLVANVLTF. CDR3 sequence (DNA): TGCGCCAGCAGTCAAAAACGGGGGGACACAAATCTGGTGGCCAACGTCCTGACTTTC.

The chain joins TRBV6-1 to TRBJ1-5, with D possibly being TRBD1 (5 bases). The V and J ends lost 0 bases and 5 bases respectively, with 11 bases between them. CDR1 is MNHNS, CDR2 SASEGT, per germline. The CDR3 sequence is 15 residues long. CDR3 in DNA: TGTGCCAGCAGTGAAGCGACAGTCCTTGATCAGCCCCAGCATTTT. It codes for CASSEATVLDQPQHF.